What follows is one T cell receptor (beta chain) and its context. The antigen remains undetermined. At deep level, the assay was performed. The protocol was immunoSEQ multiplex PCR, while the TCRdb copy is restricted to in-frame clones and leaves out a portion. The sample lists hundreds of thousands of clones, approximately 96% seen once, with about 0.12% in the top ten. Germline trimming cut 6 bases from V and 3 bases from J; bases unmatched to any gene: 6. Germline V gene lookup returns CDR1 MDHEN and CDR2 SYDVKM. The length of the CDR3 is 16 residues. The data were obtained in a study of shared clonotypes between healthy human individuals. The study, taken as a whole, reports: In having few donors, the study represented limited genetic and exposure-history diversity. Donor clonotype sharing was expected to depend on sequencing depth.

The naive CD8 population came from CD45RO-negative cells selected for CCR7, without terminally differentiated effector memory CD45RA+ cells. V gene TRBV28 combines with J gene TRBJ2-6; 9 positions match TRBD1. Sequences were obtained from naive CD8+ T cells sorted from blood. The sequence came from a woman in her 30s in good health. CDR3 amino acids: CASRPQGAFGANVLTF. For the CDR3, the DNA is TGTGCCAGCAGACCACAGGGGGCCTTTGGGGCCAACGTCCTGACTTTC. The variable domain in full, completed from reference TRBV28 and TRBJ2-6, reads DVKVTQSSRYLVKRTGEKVFLECVQDMDHENMFWYRQDPGLGLRLIYFSYDVKMKEKGDIPEGYSVSREKKERFSLILESASTNQTSMYLCASRPQGAFGANVLTFGAGSRLTVL.